This T cell receptor (beta chain) is from a study of T cell responses to AZD1222 COVID-19 vaccine. Using immunoSEQ multiplex PCR, the repertoire was profiled, and TCRdb retains in-frame clones only, with some absent. The table shows about 220,000 clones, with 93% occurring only once. Trimming removed 6 bases from V and 8 bases from J; junction bases left unmatched: 14. CDR3 length: 16 residues. Germline V lookup: CDR1 SGDLS, CDR2 YYNGEE. Broader study findings: Two AZD1222 administrations were followed by greater Spike-specific TCR breadth and depth. Only five to seven AZD1222 recipients were seropositive at baseline. Donors in the cohort were predominantly white British and more often female, and clonal diversity was possibly underestimated.

As concerns this clone: Its cognate antigen is unknown.

This rearrangement joins TRBV9 to TRBJ2-3; the match to TRBD2 covers 11 bases. The sequencing here drew on peripheral blood, taken on day 0 of MenACWY control vaccination. The TCR was taken from an adult in good health. CDR3 DNA sequence: TGTGCCAGCACCCCACCGGGACTAGCGGCGGGGGGTACGCAGTATTTT. Translation gives CASTPPGLAAGGTQYF. The full variable domain, its missing parts supplied by reference TRBV9 and TRBJ2-3, is DSGVTQTPKHLITATGQRVTLRCSPRSGDLSVYWYQQSLDQGLQFLIQYYNGEERAKGNILERFSAQQFPDLHSELNLSSLELGDSALYFCASTPPGLAAGGTQYFGPGTRLTVL.